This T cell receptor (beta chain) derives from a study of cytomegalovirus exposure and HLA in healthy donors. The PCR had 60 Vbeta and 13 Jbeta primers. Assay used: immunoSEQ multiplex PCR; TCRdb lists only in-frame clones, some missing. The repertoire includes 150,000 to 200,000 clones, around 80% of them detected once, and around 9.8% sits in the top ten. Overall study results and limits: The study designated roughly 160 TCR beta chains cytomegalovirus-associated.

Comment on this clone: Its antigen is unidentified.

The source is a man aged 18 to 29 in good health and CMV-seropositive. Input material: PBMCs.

CDR3 in amino acids: CASSQDFIGTVSFSGYTF. CDR3 in DNA: TGTGCCAGCAGCCAAGATTTTATTGGGACAGTGTCGTTCAGTGGCTACACCTTC. The chain joins TRBV4-2 to TRBJ1-2, with 7 nucleotides matching TRBD1. This CDR3 has 18 residues. The germline V gene has CDR1 LGHNA and CDR2 YNFKEQ. The trim removed 0 bases at V and 7 bases at J, leaving 17 bases unmatched.